One sample yielded the 27 T cell receptor beta chains listed below, sequenced in a study of tumor-infiltrating lymphocytes in primary liver carcinoma. Germline DNA was also extracted, with blood RNA taken from unsorted whole blood. Starting from around 510 ng of total RNA, TCR beta cDNA was produced with a primer in the constant region. Slightly modified ARM-PCR served as the procedure for the TCR beta libraries. These libraries came from three rounds of nested multiplex PCR. A C-beta reverse primer was combined with TRBV1-TRBV30 forward primers in the first two PCR rounds, and each round had about 10 cycles. TCRdb passed the multiplex PCR reads through MiXCR, listing each CDR3 protein once. Of some 190,000 distinct CDR3 sequences in the sample, about 55% were seen once. The sequenced material came from peripheral blood. All receptors come from a middle-aged man with primary liver carcinoma and hepatitis B virus infection.

This chain uses TRBV6-2 or TRBV6-3 with TRBJ2-7; the D is unclear. The ends were cut back, 1 base at V and 4 bases at J, with 14 bases in the middle. Germline assignment: CDR1 MNHEY and CDR2 SVGEGT. CDR3 length: 15 amino acids. DNA for the CDR3: TGTGCCAGCAGTTACTATGGCTACCCCTCATACGAGCAGTACTTC. Its translation is CASSYYGYPSYEQYF.

This clonotype was observed a few times. J is TRBJ2-5 and V is TRBV29-1, with TRBD2 identical over 12 bases. With V trimmed by 7 bases and J by 8 bases, 11 bases remained unmatched. Germline V gene data show CDR1 as SQVTM and CDR2 as ANQGSEA. The CDR3 is 14 amino acids. The CDR3 region is CSARTSGTQGTQYF. The CDR3 DNA reads as TGCAGCGCCCGGACTAGCGGGACCCAGGGAACCCAGTACTTC.

The chain has TRBV7-2 and TRBJ2-3; D is unclear. CDR1 and CDR2 from the germline V gene are SGHTA and FQGNSA. This CDR3 spans 15 amino acids. Deletions cut 6 bases from V and 3 bases from J, with 16 bases between. In DNA, the CDR3 is TGTGCCAGCAGTTCCCCCGTAGGTGGGACAGATACGCAGTATTTT. It specifies CASSSPVGGTDTQYF. Complete variable domain (other parts from reference TRBV7-2 and TRBJ2-3): GAGVSQSPSNKVTEKGKDVELRCDPISGHTALYWYRQSLGQGLEFLIYFQGNSAPDKSGLPSDRFSAERTGGSVSTLTIQRTQQEDSAVYLCASSSPVGGTDTQYFGPGTRLTVL.

Turning to this clonotype: This could be a read error, since a much larger clone is one nucleotide away. The conserved final phenylalanine or tryptophan is absent from the CDR3, which likely points to a read error. The gene calls are TRBV29-1 and TRBJ2-4; unclear D gene. The germline CDR1 and CDR2 sequences are SQVTM and ANQGSEA. The CDR3 has 12 amino acids. V shed 6 bases and J shed 8 bases, with 14 bases lying between them. As DNA, the CDR3 is TGCAGCGTCGGTACAGACCTAGACATTCAGTACTTA. Protein sequence: CSVGTDLDIQYL.

J is TRBJ1-3 and V is TRBV6-5; D remains unclear. The germline V gene encodes CDR1 MNHEY and CDR2 SVGAGI. V gave up 8 bases and J gave up 1 base, with 12 bases separating them. The CDR3 is 14 amino acids. CDR3: CASSRSQSGNTIYF. As DNA, the CDR3 is TGTGCCAGCTCAAGATCCCAGTCTGGAAACACCATATATTTT.

The chain has TRBV4-1 and TRBJ1-2; 8 nucleotides match TRBD1. V shed 5 bases and J 2 bases; nucleotides not matched to a gene: 4. Germline-derived CDR1 and CDR2 are MGHRA and YSYEKL. This CDR3 is built from 14 residues. For the CDR3, the DNA is TGCGCCAGCAGCGACGGACAGGGAAACTATGGCTACACCTTC. Amino acid sequence: CASSDGQGNYGYTF.

This chain uses TRBV4-2 with TRBJ1-3; no definite D call. Germline V gene sequence: CDR1 LGHNA, CDR2 YNFKEQ. Trimming shortened V by 0 bases and J by 9 bases, and 12 bases separated the two germline ends. This CDR3 has 14 amino acids. CDR3 sequence: CASSQDIDRSTIYF. DNA of the CDR3: TGTGCCAGCAGCCAAGATATTGACCGAAGCACCATATATTTT.

As concerns this clonotype: A much bigger clone sits one base away, suggesting this may be a read error. This rearrangement joins TRBV11-2 to TRBJ2-7; D possibly uses TRBD1 or TRBD2 (6 bases each). Between the trimmed V and J ends, which lost 5 bases and 2 bases, there was a span of 22 bases. The CDR3 covers 17 residues. Germline-derived CDR1 and CDR2 are SGHAT and FQNNGV. In DNA form, the CDR3 reads TGTGCCAGCAGCGTCACGTGGACGGCAGGGGAGGCCTACGAGCAGTACTTC. Encoded protein: CASSVTWTAGEAYEQYF.

The chain couples TRBV30 to TRBJ1-1, with a weak D call TRBD1 (5 bases). CDR3 length equals 12 residues. Deletions cut 2 bases from V and 7 bases from J, with 11 bases between. CDR1 is GTSNPN and CDR2 is SVGIG in the germline V gene (reference sequence). The CDR3 spells CAWSPRDGEAFF. The DNA for the CDR3 is TGTGCCTGGAGTCCTCGGGACGGTGAAGCTTTCTTT. Variable domain in full (rest from reference TRBV30 and TRBJ1-1): SQTIHQWPATLVQPVGSPLSLECTVEGTSNPNLYWYRQAAGRGLQLLFYSVGIGQISSEVPQNLSASRPQDRQFILSSKKLLLSDSGFYLCAWSPRDGEAFFGQGTRLTVV.

Comment on this clonotype: The junction and the germline gene differ at one end; a read error may be behind it. The CDR3 bases are TGTGCCAGCAGCTTAGTTTTGGAGGGAGAGGGAAAGACACAGTACTTC. It specifies CASSLVLEGEGKTQYF. J is TRBJ2-5 and V is TRBV11-2, with D possibly matching TRBD2 (6 bases). This CDR3 region has 16 residues. From germline, CDR1 is SGHAT and CDR2 FQNNGV.

About this clonotype: The junction departs from germline at one end; a sequencing error may be responsible. The V call is TRBV5-1, the J call TRBJ2-1; a weak D match, TRBD1 (5 bases). The CDR3 runs 12 residues. Germline lookup yields CDR1 SGHRS and CDR2 YFSETQ. The CDR3, as DNA: TGCGCCAGCAGCTTGGAGGGGAATGGGCAGTTCTTC. Amino acid sequence: CASSLEGNGQFF.

This clonotype was seen more than once but under ten times. The rearrangement links TRBV28 to TRBJ1-5; D not certain. There are 15 residues in the CDR3. CDR1 and CDR2 (germline): MDHEN, SYDVKM. The V end was cut by 6 bases, the J end by 4 bases, with 16 bases between. The CDR3 coding sequence is TGTGCCAGCAGGACGATAGACGGCCCAAATCAGCCCCAGCATTTT. It encodes CASRTIDGPNQPQHF. The full variable domain, rest sourced from reference TRBV28 and TRBJ1-5, is DVKVTQSSRYLVKRTGEKVFLECVQDMDHENMFWYRQDPGLGLRLIYFSYDVKMKEKGDIPEGYSVSREKKERFSLILESASTNQTSMYLCASRTIDGPNQPQHFGDGTRLSIL.

Of note for this clonotype: One end of the junction is discordant with germline, which a read error may explain. V usage is TRBV11-2 and J usage is TRBJ2-1; 11 positions match TRBD2. Germline assignment: CDR1 SGHAT and CDR2 FQNNGV. The CDR3 spans 15 residues. DNA for the CDR3: TGTGTCAGCAGCGTCGGGACTAGCGGTCACAATGAGCTGTTCTTC. Protein product: CVSSVGTSGHNELFF. Supplemented by reference TRBV11-2 and TRBJ2-1, the full variable domain reads EAGVAQSPRYKIIEKRQSVAFWCNPISGHATLYWYQQILGQGPKLLIQFQNNGVVDDSQLPKDRFSAERLKGVDSTLKIQPAKLEDSAVYLCVSSVGTSGHNELFFGPGTRLTVL.

The chain is built from TRBV7-9 and TRBJ2-1; no reliable D call. V was clipped by 6 bases and J by 10 bases, with 10 bases between them. Germline assignment: CDR1 SEHNR and CDR2 FQNEAQ (reference sequence). The CDR3 covers 11 residues. CDR3 sequence (DNA): TGTGCCAGCAGGGTGGGTGTCGAGCAGTTCTTC. Its protein is CASRVGVEQFF.

The V gene is TRBV10-3, the J gene TRBJ2-3; TRBD1 might be the D (5 bases). The CDR3 runs to 15 residues. Germline assignment: CDR1 ENHRY and CDR2 SYGVKD. This chain's CDR3 is CDTLSAPTGTDTQYF. CDR3 DNA sequence: TGTGACACTCTATCTGCCCCGACAGGCACAGATACGCAGTATTTT.

V is TRBV11-3 and J is TRBJ2-1; 11 bases align to TRBD2. The CDR3 covers 16 residues. CDR1 is SGHNT, CDR2 YENEEA, per germline. In DNA form, the CDR3 reads TGTGTCAACAGCTTATCAGGTACTAGCGGGAGAGGTGAGCAGTTCTTC. It codes for CVNSLSGTSGRGEQFF. Using reference TRBV11-3 and TRBJ2-1 for the parts outside the CDR3, the full variable domain is EAGVVQSPRYKIIEKKQPVAFWCNPISGHNTLYWYLQNLGQGPELLIRYENEEAVDDSQLPKDRFSAERLKGVDSTLKIQPAELGDSAVYLCVNSLSGTSGRGEQFFGPGTRLTVL.

As to this clonotype: An end of the junction does not agree with germline; a read error may underlie this. The V call is TRBV11-3, the J call TRBJ2-2; D may be TRBD1 or TRBD2 (5 bases each). CDR1 SGHNT and CDR2 YENEEA come from the germline V gene. This CDR3 is 11 amino acids long. This chain's CDR3 is CASSLGGDLFF. CDR3 nucleotide sequence: TGTGCCAGCAGTCTAGGTGGGGACCTGTTTTTT.

This sequence joins TRBV6-1 and TRBJ2-7, with D unclear. V lost 8 bases to trimming and J lost 5 bases, with 7 bases between them. Germline V gene lookup returns CDR1 MNHNS and CDR2 SASEGT. CDR3 length: 10 amino acids. The CDR3 sequence is CASQIDEQYF. CDR3 in DNA: TGTGCCAGCCAAATCGACGAGCAGTACTTC.

At least ten counts were recorded for this clonotype. This chain links TRBV29-1 with TRBJ2-1; D remains ambiguous. CDR1 and CDR2 (germline): SQVTM, ANQGSEA. V dropped 0 bases and J dropped 4 bases, with 10 bases sitting between them. The CDR3 loop spans 14 amino acids. The CDR3 region is CSVEDDSVYNEQFF. The CDR3 coding sequence is TGCAGCGTTGAAGATGATTCAGTTTACAATGAGCAGTTCTTC.

Concerning this clonotype: A read error may account for a junction end that differs from germline. The chain uses TRBV11-2 and TRBJ2-6, with a tentative D call TRBD2 (6 bases). Germline-derived CDR1 and CDR2 are SGHAT and FQNNGV. The CDR3 runs to 17 residues. In DNA, the CDR3 is TGTTCCAGCAGCCTAGGAGGGTGGTCAGGTGGGGCCAATGTCCTGACTTTC. Translation gives CSSSLGGWSGGANVLTF.

In this sample, this clonotype turned up once. The V gene is TRBV11-2, the J gene TRBJ2-7, with D perhaps TRBD2 (6 bases). CDR3 length: 16 residues. V dropped 7 bases and J dropped 7 bases, with 26 bases sitting between them. The germline V gene encodes CDR1 SGHAT and CDR2 FQNNGV. The CDR3 DNA follows: TGTGCCAGCAATTTAGGCGGCGAGGACTACCGTTTGGAGCAGTACTTC. Residues: CASNLGGEDYRLEQYF.

The chain uses TRBV6-1 and TRBJ2-7, with 7 bases that match TRBD1. V was clipped by 4 bases and J by 5 bases; unmatched bases: 8. The CDR3 is made up of 14 amino acids. Germline V gene lookup returns CDR1 MNHNS and CDR2 SASEGT. The CDR3 sequence: CASSGRNRGHEQYF. The CDR3 DNA reads TGTGCCAGCAGTGGCCGGAACAGGGGTCACGAGCAGTACTTC.

The chain uses TRBV30 and TRBJ2-1, with 9 bases fitting TRBD2. The V gene's germline CDR1 is GTSNPN and CDR2 SVGIG (reference sequence). Trimming took 2 bases from V and 9 from J; bases not matched to a gene: 14. This CDR3 has 16 residues. CDR3 coding DNA: TGTGCCTGGAGTAAAGTAAGCGGGAGGCGGCAGGGTGAGCAGTTCTTC. Residues: CAWSKVSGRRQGEQFF.

This clonotype has only a few counts. V gene TRBV6-5 combines with J gene TRBJ2-7; 7 bases map to TRBD1. Germline-derived CDR1 and CDR2 are MNHEY and SVGAGI. V lost 7 bases and J lost 0; bases outside the gene matches: 6. The CDR3 consists of 14 residues. CDR3 bases: TGTGCCAGCAACCCGACAGGGAGCTCCTACGAGCAGTACTTC. This encodes CASNPTGSSYEQYF.

Note on this clonotype: The junction departs from the called germline gene at one end, perhaps through a read error. The chain uses TRBV11-2 and TRBJ2-1; a weak D match, TRBD2 (6 bases). Germline assignment: CDR1 SGHAT and CDR2 FQNNGV. The CDR3 length is 14 residues. The CDR3 loop is CASSVSGVYNEQFF. CDR3 DNA: TGTGCCAGCAGCGTGTCGGGGGTTTACAATGAGCAGTTCTTT.

There are many counts of this clonotype. J is TRBJ1-5 and V is TRBV11-2; 7 bases map to TRBD1. V trimming: 3 bases; J trimming: 2 bases; junction bases outside the gene matches: 4. Germline values: CDR1 SGHAT, CDR2 FQNNGV. The CDR3 contains 15 residues. The CDR3: CASSLADRGNQPQHF. The CDR3 DNA reads as TGTGCCAGCAGCTTGGCCGACAGGGGCAATCAGCCCCAGCATTTT.

This chain links TRBV11-3 with TRBJ2-7; a possible D gene is TRBD2 (5 bases). The V and J ends lost 5 bases and 9 bases respectively, with 17 bases between them. This CDR3 region has 13 residues. The V gene's germline CDR1 is SGHNT and CDR2 YENEEA. The CDR3 DNA follows: TGTGCCAGCAGCCCGGACTCCGCCTCCCTGCAGTACTTC. It is translated as CASSPDSASLQYF.